This T cell receptor beta chain was retrieved from a study of blood T cell repertoires in COVID-19. The overall study: Acute-phase and convalescent COVID-19 samples originated in the United States, Italy and Spain. PBMCs, B-cell-depleted T cells, or T cells were the source of the cDNA or gDNA that made up the material.

This clone was found once. CDR1 is SGHAT and CDR2 is FQDESV in the germline V gene (reference sequence). CDR3 size: 13 residues. V lost 5 bases, J lost 5 bases, and 10 bases lay in between. Under the authors' procedure: Estimation of nucleated cell counts was performed using reference gene primer amplification. Method: immunoSEQ multiplex PCR; TCRdb's copy keeps in-frame clones and lacks some. For V, J and clone size, that table is used; D and trimming come from the DNA. This table holds about 40,000 clones, roughly 80% found once. The rearrangement joins TRBV11-1 to TRBJ2-1; D unresolved. The sequence came from a woman between 55 and 75 years old with acute or convalescent COVID-19. Sequencing was carried out using peripheral blood. The CDR3 is CASSQNYNNEQFF. The CDR3, as DNA: TGTGCCAGCAGCCAGAATTACAACAATGAGCAGTTCTTC.